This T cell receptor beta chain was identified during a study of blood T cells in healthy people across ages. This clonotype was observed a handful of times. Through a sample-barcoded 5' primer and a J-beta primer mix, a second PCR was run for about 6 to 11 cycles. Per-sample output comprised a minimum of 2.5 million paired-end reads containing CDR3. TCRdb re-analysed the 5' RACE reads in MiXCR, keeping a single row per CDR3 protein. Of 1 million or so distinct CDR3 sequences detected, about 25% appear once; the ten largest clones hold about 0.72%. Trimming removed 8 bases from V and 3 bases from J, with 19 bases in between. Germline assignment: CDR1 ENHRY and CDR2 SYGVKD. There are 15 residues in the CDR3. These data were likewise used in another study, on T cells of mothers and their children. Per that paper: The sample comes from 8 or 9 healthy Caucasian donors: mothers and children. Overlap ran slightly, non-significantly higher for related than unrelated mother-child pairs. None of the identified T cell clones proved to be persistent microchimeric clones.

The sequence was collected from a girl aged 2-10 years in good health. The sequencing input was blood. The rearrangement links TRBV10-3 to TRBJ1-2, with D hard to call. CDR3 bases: TGTGCCATCTCCGTCGACGACGGCACAGACTATGGCTACACCTTC. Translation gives CAISVDDGTDYGYTF.